This T cell receptor (beta chain) appears in the sequencing data of a study of blood T cells in healthy people across ages. The study, taken as a whole, reports: It was the long-lived donors that had more naive CD4+ cells and higher diversity than aged donors. Strong correlation existed between TCR beta diversity and naive T cell percentage.

Details on this clonotype: Its antigen is as yet unknown.

Primed by a sample-barcoded 5' primer and a J-beta primer mix, a second PCR proceeded for about 6 to 12 cycles. MiXCR was run by TCRdb on the 5' RACE reads, yielding one entry per CDR3 protein. The table records about 1.7 million distinct CDR3 sequences, about 30% of them present only once. In terms of origin and age, donors were healthy Caucasian individuals from Russia aged about 6 to 90. Sequenced sample: blood. This TCR derives from a woman aged 25 to 45 in good health.

CDR3 nucleotide sequence: TGTGCCAGCAGCGCTTCCAGTTTGGGGTCACCCCTCCACTTT. Amino acids: CASSASSLGSPLHF. The V call is TRBV7-3, the J call TRBJ1-6; D gene ambiguous. CDR1 and CDR2 from the germline V gene are SGHTA and FQGTGA. V was cut by 5 bases and J by 10 bases, with 15 bases left in between. The CDR3 extends over 14 amino acids.